The entry that follows covers one T cell receptor (beta chain) sequence. The data derive from a study of blood T cell repertoires in COVID-19. Overall study context: In each case, the material was cDNA or gDNA derived from T cells, B-cell-depleted T cells, or PBMCs.

The CDR3 has 15 amino acids. The germline CDR1 and CDR2 sequences are MNHEY and SMNVEV (reference sequence). The ends lost 1 base at V and 1 base at J; junction bases unmatched: 3. Authors' data handling: Estimation of nucleated cell counts was performed using reference gene primer amplification. The assay was immunoSEQ multiplex PCR, and TCRdb's table has in-frame clones only and misses some. V and J calls and clone size are given by that table; D and trimming were obtained from the DNA. The sample carries hundreds of thousands of clones, more than 75% recorded once. The Seattle patients, enrolled during active infection, were followed longitudinally.

This chain uses TRBV27 with TRBJ1-1; 7 bases match TRBD1. The sample consisted of peripheral blood. The clonotype originates from a woman between 55 and 75 years old with COVID-19, enrolled during active disease. CDR3 sequence (DNA): TGTGCCAGCAGTTTATGGGGGACAGAGAACACTGAAGCTTTCTTT. It yields the protein CASSLWGTENTEAFF.